A single sample is the source of the 32 T cell receptor beta chains below, sequenced in a study of shared clonotypes between healthy human individuals. Generated by immunoSEQ multiplex PCR, the TCRdb table keeps only in-frame clones and is missing some. The table includes approximately 2.4 million clones, about 94% detected once. The sequenced sample consisted of naive CD4+ T cells sorted from blood. Described subset: CD45RA+ positively selected. The receptors shown here come from a man aged 18 to 30 in good health.

In regard to this clone: The sample carries other DNA sequences with the same CDR3. The chain uses TRBV18 and TRBJ2-7; D is undetermined. Germline CDR1 reads KGHSH; CDR2 reads LQKENI. CDR3 length: 11 amino acids. Trimming left V 3 bases short and J 5 bases short, with 5 bases between. In DNA form, the CDR3 reads TGTGCCAGCTCACCTAGTGACGAGCAGTACTTC. Its protein product is CASSPSDEQYF.

V usage is TRBV5-1 and J usage is TRBJ2-5, with 9 bases matching TRBD2. This CDR3 spans 16 amino acids. Germline assignment: CDR1 SGHRS and CDR2 YFSETQ. Trimming at V came to 0 bases and at J to 2 bases, leaving 5 bases not matched to a gene. This CDR3 reads CASSLGVAGVQETQYF. The DNA of the CDR3 is TGCGCCAGCAGCTTGGGTGTAGCGGGGGTTCAAGAGACCCAGTACTTC.

The genes are TRBV5-1 and TRBJ1-2, with D tentatively TRBD1 (5 bases). The CDR3 covers 13 residues. V lost 2 bases, J lost 4 bases, and 9 bases lay in between. Germline CDR1 reads SGHRS; CDR2 reads YFSETQ. CDR3 coding DNA: TGCGCCAGCAGCTTCGGGACCACCTATGGCTACACCTTC. This codes for CASSFGTTYGYTF. Looking up the rest from reference TRBV5-1 and TRBJ1-2 gives the full variable domain: KAGVTQTPRYLIKTRGQQVTLSCSPISGHRSVSWYQQTPGQGLQFLFEYFSETQRNKGNFPGRFSGRQFSNSRSEMNVSTLELGDSALYLCASSFGTTYGYTFGSGTRLTVV.

The chain couples TRBV2 to TRBJ2-7; 10 nucleotides align to TRBD2. After removal of 3 bases from V and 7 bases from J, the junction contained 9 bases not matched to a gene. CDR1 and CDR2 (germline): SNHLY, FYNNEI. The CDR3 is made up of 15 amino acids. CDR3 loop: CASSEQLAGLGEQYF. CDR3 in DNA: TGTGCCAGCAGTGAGCAACTAGCGGGACTGGGGGAGCAGTACTTC. The full variable domain, completed using reference TRBV2 and TRBJ2-7, is EPEVTQTPSHQVTQMGQEVILRCVPISNHLYFYWYRQILGQKVEFLVSFYNNEISEKSEIFDDQFSVERPDGSNFTLKIRSTKLEDSAMYFCASSEQLAGLGEQYFGPGTRLTVT.

This chain uses TRBV11-2 with TRBJ2-1; TRBD2 aligns across 8 bases. This CDR3 is built from 13 residues. The V segment lost 8 bases and the J segment 9 bases; nucleotides outside the gene matches: 9. Germline lookup yields CDR1 SGHAT and CDR2 FQNNGV. The CDR3 DNA follows: TGTGCCAGCGAAGCGGGGGTCGACAGTGAGCAGTTCTTC. It yields the protein CASEAGVDSEQFF.

This clone was counted a single time. The same CDR3 arises from other DNA sequences in this sample as well. The chain uses TRBV7-2 and TRBJ2-7; D is unclear. Deletions cut 0 bases from V and 4 bases from J, with 7 bases between. CDR3 size: 13 residues. CDR1 is SGHTA, CDR2 FQGNSA, per germline. The CDR3 DNA follows: TGTGCCAGCAGCTTAGCGGCCAGTTACGAGCAGTACTTC. It is translated as CASSLAASYEQYF.

The V gene is TRBV5-1, the J gene TRBJ2-2, with D perhaps matching TRBD2 (5 bases). The germline V gene encodes CDR1 SGHRS and CDR2 YFSETQ. The CDR3 consists of 15 residues. V lost 4 bases and J 7 bases, leaving 17 bases between the germline ends. The CDR3 DNA follows: TGCGCCAGCAGCACCAGGACTGGTGAGGTCGGGGAGCTGTTTTTT. Amino acids: CASSTRTGEVGELFF.

Here the CDR3 DNA reads TGCGCCAGCAGGCCGGGGGACAGGGGGAACACTGAAGCTTTCTTT. It yields the protein CASRPGDRGNTEAFF. The rearrangement links TRBV5-1 to TRBJ1-1; TRBD1 matches 10 bases. This CDR3 contains 15 residues. With V trimmed by 5 bases and J by 1 base, 5 bases remained unmatched. CDR1 SGHRS and CDR2 YFSETQ come from the germline V gene.

The chain combines TRBV28 with TRBJ1-2, with a possible D match to TRBD1 (6 bases). V gave up 6 bases and J gave up 8 bases, with 40 bases separating them. This CDR3 spans 21 amino acids. CDR1 and CDR2 from the germline V gene are MDHEN and SYDVKM. The DNA for the CDR3 is TGTGCCAGCAGCCTAACAGGGAGCCAAATATGGGCCCATATTCTCATAGCCGGCTACACCTTC. It codes for CASSLTGSQIWAHILIAGYTF.

The V gene is TRBV18, the J gene TRBJ1-1; D uncertain. The germline V gene encodes CDR1 KGHSH and CDR2 LQKENI. The V end lost 2 bases, the J end lost 6 bases, and 16 bases lay between the germline ends. There are 15 residues in the CDR3. CDR3 amino acids: CASSPVGVGWAEAFF. CDR3 sequence (DNA): TGTGCCAGCTCACCAGTGGGCGTAGGCTGGGCTGAAGCTTTCTTT.

Worth noting for this clone: Other DNA sequences within the sample encode an identical CDR3. V and J are TRBV19 and TRBJ1-1, with 11 bases identical to TRBD1. Germline lookup yields CDR1 LNHDA and CDR2 SQIVND (reference sequence). CDR3 size: 13 residues. V lost 5 bases, J lost 6 bases, and 2 bases stayed unmatched. The CDR3 DNA reads as TGTGCCAGTAGTGGACAGGGGGCGTCTGAAGCTTTCTTT. It is translated as CASSGQGASEAFF.

The CDR3 DNA reads TGTGCCAGCAGCCTTCTACGCGGCAGCTCCTACGAGCAGTACTTC. Encoded protein: CASSLLRGSSYEQYF. This sequence joins TRBV7-2 and TRBJ2-7; no clear D. This CDR3 has 15 residues. Trimming stripped 5 bases from V and 0 bases from J, with 14 bases between. The germline V gene encodes CDR1 SGHTA and CDR2 FQGNSA.

V gene TRBV5-4 combines with J gene TRBJ2-7; 10 bases are shared with TRBD2. The CDR3 extends over 14 amino acids. Germline V gene lookup returns CDR1 SGHNT and CDR2 YYREEE (reference sequence). J gave up 6 bases and V 4 bases, and 7 bases lay outside the gene matches. The CDR3 reads CASSLSGRFGEQYF. The CDR3 DNA sequence: TGTGCCAGCAGCCTTAGCGGGAGGTTTGGCGAGCAGTACTTC.

With regard to this clone: Other DNA sequences in the sample encode the same CDR3. The chain combines TRBV9 with TRBJ1-1; D may be TRBD1 (5 bases). This CDR3 comprises 13 residues. V was pared by 0 bases and J by 3 bases, with 6 bases between. The germline CDR1 and CDR2 sequences are SGDLS and YYNGEE. CDR3 sequence (DNA): TGTGCCAGCAGCGTAGCGGGGGACACTGAAGCTTTCTTT. Protein sequence: CASSVAGDTEAFF.

The chain couples TRBV6-5 to TRBJ2-6; D not certain. Germline V gene data show CDR1 as MNHEY and CDR2 as SVGAGI. Trimming removed 10 bases at V and 0 bases at J, with 10 bases between. The CDR3 covers 14 residues. The CDR3: CATERSSGANVLTF. The CDR3, as DNA: TGTGCCACCGAAAGGTCCTCTGGGGCCAACGTCCTGACTTTC.

The V call is TRBV4-1, the J call TRBJ1-2, with 8 bases that match TRBD1. From germline, CDR1 is MGHRA and CDR2 YSYEKL. V trimming: 4 bases; J trimming: 4 bases; junction bases outside the gene matches: 17. The CDR3 runs to 18 residues. The CDR3: CASSRAGTGPPGAYGYTF. Written as DNA, the CDR3 is TGCGCCAGCAGCCGAGCCGGGACAGGTCCTCCTGGGGCCTATGGCTACACCTTC.

CDR3 sequence (DNA): TGTGCCAGCAGTCGCGGAACAGGGGGCGACACCGGGGAGCTGTTTTTT. Amino acids: CASSRGTGGDTGELFF. The chain combines TRBV2 with TRBJ2-2, with 9 positions matching TRBD1. Germline CDR1 reads SNHLY; CDR2 reads FYNNEI. Trimming cost V 5 bases and J 3 bases; bases outside gene matches: 7. The CDR3 length is 16 residues.

This clone has a single count. This chain links TRBV30 with TRBJ2-1; 7 bases line up with TRBD1. V trimming: 0 bases; J trimming: 2 bases; junction bases outside the gene matches: 7. CDR3 length: 16 residues. Germline values: CDR1 GTSNPN, CDR2 SVGIG (reference sequence). The CDR3 nucleotides are TGTGCCTGGAGTGTAATGGGACAGCAAACCTACAATGAGCAGTTCTTC. Amino acid sequence: CAWSVMGQQTYNEQFF.

V gene TRBV18 combines with J gene TRBJ2-1; no reliable D call. Germline V gene lookup returns CDR1 KGHSH and CDR2 LQKENI. Trimming cost V 3 bases and J 0 bases, with 9 bases left between them. The CDR3 is 15 amino acids. CDR3 amino acids: CASSPGPSSYNEQFF. Written as DNA, the CDR3 is TGTGCCAGCTCACCGGGCCCGAGCTCCTACAATGAGCAGTTCTTC.

The genes are TRBV6-6 and TRBJ1-1; D possibly corresponds to TRBD1 (5 bases). Germline loops: CDR1 MNHNY, CDR2 SVGAGI (reference sequence). The ends were cut back, 3 bases at V and 3 bases at J, with 11 bases in the middle. The CDR3 consists of 14 residues. As DNA, the CDR3 is TGTGCCAGCAGTTATCGGGGGGGTGACACTGAAGCTTTCTTT. Protein: CASSYRGGDTEAFF.

This clone was found once. This chain uses TRBV28 with TRBJ2-7; TRBD1 aligns across 8 bases. Germline CDR1 reads MDHEN; CDR2 reads SYDVKM. V lost 6 bases, J lost 2 bases, and 9 bases stayed unmatched. The CDR3 extends over 15 amino acids. This chain's CDR3 is CASRNRDRRPYEQYF. The CDR3 nucleotides are TGTGCCAGCAGAAACCGGGACAGGAGGCCCTACGAGCAGTACTTC.

This rearrangement joins TRBV10-1 to TRBJ1-1, with D tentatively TRBD1 (5 bases). The CDR3 runs 13 residues. Germline lookup yields CDR1 WNHNN and CDR2 SYGVQD (reference sequence). Trimming shortened V by 2 bases and J by 4 bases, and 8 bases separated the two germline ends. CDR3 loop: CASSEVQGTEAFF. The CDR3 DNA sequence: TGCGCCAGCAGTGAGGTGCAGGGCACTGAAGCTTTCTTT.

This clone was seen a single time. This rearrangement joins TRBV10-1 to TRBJ2-3, with 10 bases lining up with TRBD2. Per germline, CDR1 WNHNN and CDR2 SYGVQD (reference sequence). The trim removed 0 bases at V and 5 bases at J, leaving 5 bases unmatched. The CDR3 loop spans 16 amino acids. CDR3 in amino acids: CASSESGLARKDTQYF. In nucleotides, the CDR3 is TGCGCCAGCAGTGAGTCGGGACTAGCGAGGAAAGATACGCAGTATTTT.

The chain recombines TRBV30 with TRBJ1-5; TRBD1 matches at 7 bases. The junction had 6 bases not matched to a gene; V was cut back by 3 bases and J by 4 bases. This CDR3 comprises 14 residues. The germline CDR1 and CDR2 sequences are GTSNPN and SVGIG (reference sequence). The CDR3 sequence: CAWSEGQQNQPQHF. CDR3 sequence (DNA): TGTGCCTGGAGCGAGGGACAGCAAAATCAGCCCCAGCATTTT. Based on the CDR3 plus reference TRBV30 and TRBJ1-5, the full variable domain is SQTIHQWPATLVQPVGSPLSLECTVEGTSNPNLYWYRQAAGRGLQLLFYSVGIGQISSEVPQNLSASRPQDRQFILSSKKLLLSDSGFYLCAWSEGQQNQPQHFGDGTRLSIL.

The rearrangement uses TRBV6-1 and TRBJ2-7; the D is unclear. The germline V and J ends were trimmed by 7 bases and 3 bases, with 13 bases remaining between them. Germline-derived CDR1 and CDR2 are MNHNS and SASEGT. This CDR3 spans 13 amino acids. CDR3 region: CASTKSGVYEQYF. The DNA of the CDR3 is TGTGCCAGCACGAAGTCAGGAGTCTACGAGCAGTACTTC.

This clone was counted once. This same CDR3 is encoded by further DNA sequences in the sample. The CDR3 loop reads CASSLIGDSNQPQHF. The CDR3 DNA sequence: TGCGCCAGCAGCTTAATAGGGGATAGCAATCAGCCCCAGCATTTT. The rearrangement links TRBV5-1 to TRBJ1-5; a weak D match, TRBD1 (5 bases). This CDR3 contains 15 residues. Between the trimmed V and J ends, which lost 2 bases and 0 bases, there was a span of 9 bases. Germline CDR1 reads SGHRS; CDR2 reads YFSETQ.

The CDR3 reads CAWSVGTVIETQYF. CDR3 coding DNA: TGTGCCTGGAGTGTTGGGACAGTAATAGAGACCCAGTACTTC. V gene TRBV30 combines with J gene TRBJ2-5; 7 bases line up with TRBD1. V was pared by 0 bases and J by 4 bases, with 5 bases of the junction left unmatched. This CDR3 spans 14 amino acids. Per the germline V gene, CDR1 is GTSNPN and CDR2 is SVGIG (reference sequence).

The J gene is TRBJ1-2, the V gene TRBV6-1; D not certain. The CDR3 spans 13 residues. The V gene lost 0 bases and the J gene lost 7 bases, with 9 bases spanning the gap. CDR1 is MNHNS, CDR2 SASEGT, per germline. As DNA, the CDR3 is TGTGCCAGCAGTGAAGCGTGGAAGGGTGGCTACACCTTC. Translating gives CASSEAWKGGYTF.

The rearrangement links TRBV7-2 to TRBJ2-3, with D tentatively TRBD2 (6 bases). There are 17 residues in the CDR3. The V gene lost 3 bases and the J gene lost 0 bases, with 16 bases spanning the gap. CDR1 SGHTA and CDR2 FQGNSA come from the germline V gene. The CDR3 region is CASSLGLRGISTDTQYF. CDR3 nucleotide sequence: TGTGCCAGCAGCTTGGGTCTCCGGGGGATTAGCACAGATACGCAGTATTTT. The entire variable domain, with the rest obtained from reference TRBV7-2 and TRBJ2-3, is as follows: GAGVSQSPSNKVTEKGKDVELRCDPISGHTALYWYRQSLGQGLEFLIYFQGNSAPDKSGLPSDRFSAERTGGSVSTLTIQRTQQEDSAVYLCASSLGLRGISTDTQYFGPGTRLTVL.

This chain's CDR3 is CASTLVGGTYEQYF. DNA for the CDR3: TGCGCCAGCACCCTCGTGGGGGGAACCTACGAGCAGTACTTC. This sequence joins TRBV10-2 and TRBJ2-7; tentatively, D is TRBD2 (6 bases). The CDR3 length is 14 residues. Per the germline V gene, CDR1 is WSHSY and CDR2 is SAAADI. V lost 7 bases, J lost 2 bases, and 15 bases lay in between.

The rearrangement links TRBV6-5 to TRBJ1-3; TRBD1 matches 10 bases. The CDR3 extends over 14 amino acids. The J segment lost 5 bases and the V segment lost 6 bases, leaving 4 bases of the junction unmatched. The germline gives CDR1 MNHEY, CDR2 SVGAGI. The CDR3: CASRETGGRNTIYF. DNA for the CDR3: TGTGCCAGCAGAGAGACAGGGGGCAGAAACACCATATATTTT.

The chain employs TRBV9 and TRBJ2-3, with D unclear. CDR3 length: 12 amino acids. Trimming took 4 bases from V and 6 from J, leaving 9 bases between them. Looked up from germline, CDR1 is SGDLS and CDR2 is YYNGEE. This CDR3 reads CASSSQMDTQYF. The CDR3 DNA is TGTGCCAGCAGCTCCCAGATGGATACGCAGTATTTT. Combining the CDR3 with reference TRBV9 and TRBJ2-3 gives the whole variable domain DSGVTQTPKHLITATGQRVTLRCSPRSGDLSVYWYQQSLDQGLQFLIQYYNGEERAKGNILERFSAQQFPDLHSELNLSSLELGDSALYFCASSSQMDTQYFGPGTRLTVL.